The 3 T cell receptor beta chains given below trace back to one sample, sequenced in a study of radiotherapy plus CTLA-4 blockade in lung cancer. Profiling relied on immunoSEQ multiplex PCR, and the TCRdb table lists in-frame clones only, not all of them. The data show about 60,000 clones, with 72% seen just once and around 8.8% held by the top ten. This material consisted of peripheral blood, taken from a patient treated with radiotherapy plus ipilimumab. The source is a human donor with non-small cell lung cancer whose response to radiotherapy plus ipilimumab could not be evaluated.

This clone was counted a single time. The V call is TRBV27, the J call TRBJ1-6; 10 bases line up with TRBD1. CDR1 is MNHEY and CDR2 is SMNVEV in the germline V gene (reference sequence). The CDR3 is 14 residues long. The J segment lost 10 bases and the V segment lost 8 bases, leaving 8 bases of the junction unmatched. CDR3: CASGRVTGGSPLHF. The CDR3 DNA is TGTGCCAGCGGACGGGTGACAGGGGGCTCACCCCTCCACTTT.

This clone was seen just once. V gene TRBV6-6 combines with J gene TRBJ1-1; D is ambiguous. Per germline, CDR1 MNHNY and CDR2 SVGAGI (reference sequence). V was trimmed by 2 bases and J by 3 bases, leaving 10 bases between them. There are 14 residues in the CDR3. Written as DNA, the CDR3 is TGTGCCAGCAGTTACATGGGGAGGGACACTGAAGCTTTCTTT. This translates into CASSYMGRDTEAFF.

V usage is TRBV7-9 and J usage is TRBJ1-1; a possible D gene is TRBD1 (6 bases). Trimming removed 0 bases from V and 9 bases from J, with 11 bases in between. This CDR3 has 13 amino acids. Germline CDR1 reads SEHNR; CDR2 reads FQNEAQ (reference sequence). The CDR3 sequence is CASSLALQGQAFF. CDR3 DNA: TGTGCCAGCAGCTTAGCCTTGCAGGGGCAAGCTTTCTTT. Looking up the rest from reference TRBV7-9 and TRBJ1-1 gives the full variable domain: DTGVSQNPRHKITKRGQNVTFRCDPISEHNRLYWYRQTLGQGPEFLTYFQNEAQLEKSRLLSDRFSAERPKGSFSTLEIQRTEQGDSAMYLCASSLALQGQAFFGQGTRLTVV.